This T cell receptor (beta chain) stems from a study of blood T cell repertoires in COVID-19. The wider study: The analysed material was cDNA or gDNA that came from T cells, B-cell-depleted T cells, or PBMCs.

The CDR3 sequence is 17 residues long. The ends lost 2 bases at V and 2 bases at J; junction bases unmatched: 9. CDR1 and CDR2 (germline): SNHLY, FYNNEI. This clone showed up many times. How the authors handled the data: Researchers report that nucleated cell counts were estimated from reference gene primer amplification. Clones were sequenced by immunoSEQ multiplex PCR, and TCRdb holds only the in-frame ones, with some missing. Clone size and V and J calls were adopted from that table, with D and trimming inferred from the DNA. The data show 400,000 to 500,000 clones, about nine tenths seen once. The clonotype comes from a young woman with active or convalescent COVID-19. What was sequenced was peripheral blood. The V and J genes are TRBV2 and TRBJ2-7, with TRBD1 identical over 10 bases. The CDR3 DNA reads as TGTGCCAGCAGTGAATATAGTTCCGGGACAGGGGCCTACGAGCAGTACTTC. As protein: CASSEYSSGTGAYEQYF. Using reference TRBV2 and TRBJ2-7 for the parts outside the CDR3, the full variable domain is EPEVTQTPSHQVTQMGQEVILRCVPISNHLYFYWYRQILGQKVEFLVSFYNNEISEKSEIFDDQFSVERPDGSNFTLKIRSTKLEDSAMYFCASSEYSSGTGAYEQYFGPGTRLTVT.